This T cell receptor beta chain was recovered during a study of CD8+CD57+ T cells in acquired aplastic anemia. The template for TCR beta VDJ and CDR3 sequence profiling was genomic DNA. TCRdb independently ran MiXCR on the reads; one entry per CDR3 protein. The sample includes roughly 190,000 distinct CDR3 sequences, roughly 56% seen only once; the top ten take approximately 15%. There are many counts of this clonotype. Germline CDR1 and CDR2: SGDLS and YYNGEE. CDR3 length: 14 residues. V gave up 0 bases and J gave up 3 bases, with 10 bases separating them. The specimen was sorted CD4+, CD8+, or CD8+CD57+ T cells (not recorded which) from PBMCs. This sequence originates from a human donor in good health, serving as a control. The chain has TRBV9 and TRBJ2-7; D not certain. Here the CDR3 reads CASSVGAPLYEQYF. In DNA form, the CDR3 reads TGTGCCAGCAGCGTAGGAGCACCACTCTACGAGCAGTACTTC.